Detailed here is one T cell receptor beta chain. This specimen belongs to a study of blood T cell repertoires in COVID-19. Study-wide background: Nucleic acid was either cDNA or gDNA, and it came from T cells, B-cell-depleted T cells, or PBMCs.

Germline assignment: CDR1 SGHKS and CDR2 YYEKEE (reference sequence). V was clipped by 4 bases and J by 2 bases, with 16 bases between them. The CDR3 length is 15 residues. Sequencing was performed with immunoSEQ multiplex PCR; in TCRdb, only in-frame clones are kept and a portion is missing. Here the sample spans 370,000 or so clones, over 75% being singletons. J is TRBJ2-7 and V is TRBV5-5; D unresolved. The origin of this receptor is a man aged 25 to 45 who had recovered from COVID-19. The source material was PBMCs or T cells enriched from blood (not recorded which). The CDR3 loop reads CASSEAALSPYEQYF. The CDR3 nucleotides are TGTGCCAGCAGCGAGGCGGCCCTTAGTCCCTACGAGCAGTACTTC.